This paragraph reports one TCR beta chain. Its cognate antigen is unknown. A much more abundant neighbour one base away suggests this may be a read error. The CDR3 spans 15 residues. Between the trimmed V and J ends, which lost 3 bases and 3 bases, there was a span of 12 bases. CDR1 MDHEN and CDR2 SYDVKM come from the germline V gene. This entry belongs to a study of T cell repertoires in cytomegalovirus infection. Looking at the study overall: A matching HLA type, together with CMV infection, was signaled by public TCR beta signatures.

Findings and limits, study-wide: Of the TCR beta families, the public ones yielded a cumulative frequency that identified carriers of CMV plus the relevant HLA.

From the reads, TCRdb called clonotypes with MiXCR, one entry per CDR3 protein. This repertoire shows about 600,000 distinct CDR3 sequences, approximately 24% found once; its top ten account for approximately 8.2%. This receptor was obtained from a human donor in good health (CMV status not recorded). Some clones in this sample may be carry-over from other donors' samples. Input material: CD8+ T cells from PBMCs. The chain links TRBV28 to TRBJ2-1; D is uncertain. The CDR3 sequence is CASSFVGVVYNEQFF. CDR3 sequence (DNA): TGTGCCAGCAGTTTCGTTGGGGTGGTCTACAATGAGCAGTTCTTC.